The sequence of this T cell receptor beta chain was determined in a study of tumor-infiltrating lymphocytes in primary liver carcinoma. Across the study: Among the tumors, stages were T1-T3 N0M0 and sizes roughly 4.2 to 10 cm.

Germline assignment: CDR1 GTSNPN and CDR2 SVGIG (reference sequence). The CDR3 is 16 residues long. This clonotype was recorded once. This may be a read error, as it is one base from a much larger clone. Priming with a constant-region primer yielded TCR beta cDNA from 450 to 600 ng total RNA. Modified slightly, ARM-PCR produced TCR beta libraries over three nested multiplex PCR rounds. In the first two PCR rounds, TRBV1-TRBV30 forward primers were paired with a C-beta reverse primer, and each round lasted roughly 10 cycles. TCRdb ran MiXCR on the multiplex PCR reads and lists one entry per CDR3 protein. Among 150,000 to 200,000 distinct CDR3 sequences, approximately 60% were seen once, and the ten largest hold under 75%. Unsorted whole blood served as the source of blood RNA, and germline DNA was extracted as well.

Sequencing input: peripheral blood. This TCR was sampled from a man aged 35 to 55 with primary liver carcinoma and hepatitis B virus infection. This chain links TRBV30 with TRBJ2-1; D gene unclear. The CDR3 loop is CVWSVDPLPAYNEQFF. The CDR3 DNA sequence: TGTGTCTGGAGTGTGGATCCCCTTCCCGCCTACAATGAGCAGTTCTTC.